The 24 T cell receptor beta chains reported below all come from one sample, sequenced in a study of spatial heterogeneity in lung cancer. Each CDR3 protein gets one entry after TCRdb re-called the 5' RACE reads with MiXCR. Of 90,000 or so distinct CDR3 sequences listed, around 10% are singletons. This sample's time point: sample taken at primary tumor resection. No cell sorting; template was whole RNA from tumor, lung tissue or PBMC. Source: PBMCs, taken at surgery. All receptors come from a male donor with early-stage non-small cell lung cancer.

In this sample, this clonotype turned up many times. This chain connects TRBV20-1 to TRBJ1-1; weak D call: TRBD1 (5 bases). The V end lost 5 bases, the J end lost 1 base, and 8 bases lay between the germline ends. The CDR3 length is 12 residues. Germline CDR1 and CDR2: DFQATT and SNEGSKA (reference sequence). CDR3 residues: CSAVRGNTEAFF. The CDR3 region has the DNA TGCAGTGCTGTTAGGGGGAACACTGAAGCTTTCTTT.

The V and J genes are TRBV6-1 and TRBJ2-4, with D perhaps matching TRBD1 (5 bases). CDR1 and CDR2 (germline): MNHNS, SASEGT. This CDR3 has 11 amino acids. Trimming stripped 1 base from V and 13 bases from J, with 8 bases between. CDR3 DNA sequence: TGTGCCAGCAGTGAAGACGGACACCAGTACTTC. It encodes CASSEDGHQYF.

The rearrangement uses TRBV14 and TRBJ1-2; TRBD1 is a possible D gene (5 bases). Per the germline V gene, CDR1 is SGHDN and CDR2 is FVKESK. The CDR3 totals 17 residues. Trimming stripped 1 base from V and 4 bases from J, with 19 bases between. In DNA form, the CDR3 reads TGTGCCAGCAGCCAAGGGAGGACACCCACGGAGGGCTATGGCTACACCTTC. Translating gives CASSQGRTPTEGYGYTF.

The sample holds many counts of this clonotype. V usage is TRBV7-9 and J usage is TRBJ2-1, with no clear D. Germline V CDR1 and CDR2: SEHNR, FQNEAQ (reference sequence). The CDR3 consists of 13 residues. The ends were cut back, 5 bases at V and 9 bases at J, with 14 bases in the middle. Here the CDR3 reads CASSLSSMGEQFF. The CDR3 DNA follows: TGTGCCAGCAGCCTATCGAGTATGGGTGAGCAGTTCTTC.

The sample holds many counts of this clonotype. The chain has TRBV28 and TRBJ2-3, with D unclear. This CDR3 spans 14 amino acids. The germline V and J ends were trimmed by 4 bases and 1 base, with 9 bases remaining between them. Germline V gives CDR1 MDHEN, CDR2 SYDVKM. This CDR3 reads CASSSPPGTDTQYF. CDR3 nucleotides: TGTGCCAGCAGTTCCCCCCCCGGCACAGATACGCAGTATTTT.

CDR3 DNA: TGCAGTGCTATAGCGGGTCACTCCTACGAGCAGTACTTC. Protein: CSAIAGHSYEQYF. The V and J genes are TRBV20-1 and TRBJ2-7; 7 bases align to TRBD2. V shed 4 bases, J shed 0 bases, and the junction held 3 bases outside the gene matches. CDR3 length equals 13 residues. Germline V CDR1 and CDR2: DFQATT, SNEGSKA (reference sequence).

This clonotype was seen at least ten times. The limits of the CDR3 on the DNA are not certain, so only TCRdb's listed CDR3 is given. The genes are TRBV21-1 and TRBJ1-1. TRBV21-1 is a recognized pseudogene. The CDR3 length equals 16 residues, ends included. The chain's CDR3 is CASSKERVAFGTEAFF.

This clonotype was recorded at least ten times. V usage is TRBV7-2 and J usage is TRBJ1-4; 9 nucleotides match TRBD1. CDR3 length equals 14 residues. CDR1 and CDR2 from the germline V gene are SGHTA and FQGNSA. The trim removed 3 bases at V and 7 bases at J, leaving 3 bases unmatched. The chain's CDR3 is CASSLTGGSEKLFF. In DNA, the CDR3 is TGTGCCAGCAGCTTGACAGGGGGGAGTGAAAAACTGTTTTTT.

This clonotype was detected only a few times. The rearrangement uses TRBV12-3 or TRBV12-4 and TRBJ2-7; D is possibly TRBD1 or TRBD2 (5 bases each). V lost 8 bases and J lost 4, with 15 bases in between. The CDR3 is 13 amino acids. In nucleotides, the CDR3 is TGTGCCAGCCGACGGGACCTGGGTTACGAGCAGTACTTC. Protein product: CASRRDLGYEQYF.

The table lists this clonotype with a few counts. The rearrangement links TRBV28 to TRBJ2-1, with TRBD2 matching over 14 bases. V shed 5 bases, J shed 5 bases, and the junction held 11 bases outside the gene matches. Germline-derived CDR1 and CDR2 are MDHEN and SYDVKM. The length of the CDR3 is 18 residues. CDR3 residues: CASSRNRLAGGIHNEQFF. Written as DNA, the CDR3 is TGTGCCAGCAGTCGAAATAGACTAGCGGGAGGGATCCACAATGAGCAGTTCTTC.

The chain links TRBV6-1 to TRBJ2-5, with D tentatively TRBD2 (5 bases). V was cut by 7 bases and J by 5 bases, with 14 bases left in between. This CDR3 contains 13 residues. Germline V gives CDR1 MNHNS, CDR2 SASEGT. This CDR3 is CASMVAGSETQYF. In DNA, the CDR3 is TGTGCCAGCATGGTGGCGGGCTCGGAGACCCAGTACTTC.

This clonotype was seen at least ten times. The J gene is TRBJ2-1, the V gene TRBV9, with 13 bases aligning to TRBD2. Trimming at V came to 3 bases and at J to 10 bases, leaving 10 bases not matched to a gene. Germline V CDR1 and CDR2: SGDLS, YYNGEE. The CDR3 has 16 residues. The CDR3 DNA is TGTGCCAGCAGCGCCGCAGGACTAGCGGGAGCTGGGGAGCAGTTCTTC. Translating it yields CASSAAGLAGAGEQFF.

This clonotype was counted a few times. V gene TRBV29-1 combines with J gene TRBJ2-3; D uncertain. CDR1 is SQVTM and CDR2 is ANQGSEA in the germline V gene. Trimming removed 0 bases at V and 5 bases at J, with 9 bases between. The CDR3 runs to 13 residues. The CDR3 loop reads CSVEESSRDTQYF. CDR3 DNA: TGCAGCGTTGAAGAGTCCTCGAGAGATACGCAGTATTTT.

This clonotype occurred a few times. DNA for the CDR3: TGTGCCACCGAAGGACTAGCTGGGGGGGGCACAGATACGCAGTATTTT. Translated, it gives CATEGLAGGGTDTQYF. This sequence joins TRBV5-6 and TRBJ2-3; 8 bases align to TRBD2. CDR1 is SGHDT and CDR2 is YYEEEE in the germline V gene. J was trimmed by 1 base and V by 9 bases; bases with no gene match: 13. The CDR3 sequence is 16 residues long.

This chain links TRBV6-2 or TRBV6-3 with TRBJ1-5, with TRBD1 matching 9 bases. The V and J ends lost 6 bases and 7 bases, in that order; junction bases with no gene match: 4. The CDR3 length is 13 residues. Germline V gene sequence: CDR1 MNHEY, CDR2 SVGEGT. CDR3 bases: TGTGCCAGCAGACAGGGGGCTGAACAGCCCCAGCATTTT. Residues: CASRQGAEQPQHF.

The rearrangement joins TRBV5-1 to TRBJ2-1; no firm D call. CDR3 length: 12 residues. V lost 0 bases and J 3 bases, leaving 1 base between the germline ends. CDR1 SGHRS and CDR2 YFSETQ come from the germline V gene. This CDR3 reads CASSLDYNEQFF. In DNA form, the CDR3 reads TGCGCCAGCAGCTTGGACTACAATGAGCAGTTCTTC. The variable domain in full, with the rest retrieved from reference TRBV5-1 and TRBJ2-1, is KAGVTQTPRYLIKTRGQQVTLSCSPISGHRSVSWYQQTPGQGLQFLFEYFSETQRNKGNFPGRFSGRQFSNSRSEMNVSTLELGDSALYLCASSLDYNEQFFGPGTRLTVL.

In its sample, this clonotype was seen a few times. This chain uses TRBV29-1 with TRBJ2-5; 8 bases line up with TRBD1. V shed 1 base and J 5 bases; nucleotides not matched to a gene: 3. Germline CDR1 reads SQVTM; CDR2 reads ANQGSEA. This CDR3 spans 13 amino acids. The DNA of the CDR3 is TGCAGCGTTGAAGGGACAGGGAGGGAGACCCAGTACTTC. This sequence encodes CSVEGTGRETQYF.

This clonotype was seen a handful of times. The gene calls are TRBV3-1 and TRBJ2-3, with D possibly being TRBD1 or TRBD2 (5 bases each). Per germline, CDR1 LGHDT and CDR2 YNNKEL (reference sequence). V lost 2 bases and J lost 6, with 9 bases in between. The CDR3 is made up of 13 amino acids. The chain's CDR3 is CASSQNEGDTQYF. In nucleotides, the CDR3 is TGTGCCAGCAGCCAAAATGAGGGGGATACGCAGTATTTT.

The J gene is TRBJ2-1, the V gene TRBV29-1; 14 nucleotides align to TRBD2. This CDR3 is built from 13 residues. Trimming took 6 bases from V and 9 from J; bases not matched to a gene: 4. Germline V gene sequence: CDR1 SQVTM, CDR2 ANQGSEA. CDR3 nucleotide sequence: TGCAGCGTAGCGGGACTAGCGGGAGTTGAGCAGTTCTTC. Protein sequence: CSVAGLAGVEQFF.

This clonotype was recorded many times. V and J are TRBV29-1 and TRBJ2-7, with TRBD1 identical over 7 bases. The V and J ends lost 7 bases and 6 bases, in that order; junction bases with no gene match: 6. The CDR3 length is 11 residues. CDR1 SQVTM and CDR2 ANQGSEA come from the germline V gene. The CDR3 spells CSAVTGVEQYF. For the CDR3, the DNA is TGCAGCGCCGTCACAGGGGTCGAGCAGTACTTC.

This clonotype has a count of ten or more. This rearrangement joins TRBV24-1 to TRBJ2-1, with a tentative D call TRBD2 (6 bases). V dropped 3 bases and J dropped 8 bases, with 16 bases sitting between them. CDR1 KGHDR and CDR2 SFDVKD come from the germline V gene. The CDR3 consists of 15 residues. CDR3 in DNA: TGTGCCACCAGTGATGCTAGCACCACGGGGGATGAGCAGTTCTTC. Translation: CATSDASTTGDEQFF.

This clonotype was picked up many times. The chain is built from TRBV2 and TRBJ1-1; D perhaps matches TRBD1 (5 bases). In germline, CDR1 is SNHLY, CDR2 FYNNEI. The CDR3 has 13 amino acids. V was clipped by 9 bases and J by 4 bases, with 15 bases between them. The CDR3 protein is CARTQVSVTEAFF. The CDR3 DNA sequence: TGTGCCAGGACACAGGTGTCAGTCACTGAAGCTTTCTTT.

This clonotype appeared a few times. The chain links TRBV20-1 to TRBJ2-2; weak D call: TRBD2 (8 bases). The germline V gene encodes CDR1 DFQATT and CDR2 SNEGSKA (reference sequence). CDR3 length equals 13 residues. Trimming removed 5 bases at V and 8 bases at J, with 15 bases between. The CDR3 DNA follows: TGCAGTGCTCCCTTAGCGGGACAGGGGGAGCTGTTTTTT. It translates to CSAPLAGQGELFF.

This clonotype was detected only a few times. The chain uses TRBV3-1 and TRBJ1-4; D remains ambiguous. This CDR3 region has 14 residues. Trimming took 0 bases from V and 6 from J, leaving 8 bases between them. Germline CDR1 LGHDT, CDR2 YNNKEL (reference sequence). The CDR3 coding sequence is TGTGCCAGCAGCCAAGAGTCAGGCGATGAAAAACTGTTTTTT. Residues: CASSQESGDEKLFF.